This TCR beta chain comes out of a study of blood T cell repertoires in COVID-19. Libraries were prepared by immunoSEQ multiplex PCR; TCRdb keeps only in-frame clonotypes and omits some of them. The data contain under 350,000 clones, roughly nine tenths of them seen just once; the ten biggest clones take up approximately 2%. The CDR3 is 16 residues long. Germline-derived CDR1 and CDR2 are LGHDT and YNNKEL (reference sequence). Deletions cut 1 base from V and 2 bases from J, with 14 bases between. The sequencing input was PBMCs or T cells enriched from blood (not recorded which). The receptor was isolated from a woman aged 60-75 years who had recovered from COVID-19. V usage is TRBV3-1 (or the pseudogene TRBV3-2) and J usage is TRBJ2-5, with a tentative D call TRBD2 (6 bases). The CDR3 sequence is CASSQVGGTSQETQYF. CDR3 bases: TGTGCCAGCAGCCAAGTTGGCGGGACCAGTCAAGAGACCCAGTACTTC.